The 12 T cell receptor beta chains in this list originate from one sample, sequenced in a study of blood T cell repertoires in COVID-19. Measured with immunoSEQ multiplex PCR; TCRdb has only the in-frame clones, and not every one. The table shows fewer than 110,000 clones, with roughly 90% occurring only once. Material for sequencing was peripheral blood. These receptors were collected from a human donor in a cohort sampled during active COVID-19.

The J gene is TRBJ2-5, the V gene TRBV28, with 12 nucleotides matching TRBD1. V trimming: 5 bases; J trimming: 5 bases; junction bases outside the gene matches: 9. CDR1 MDHEN and CDR2 SYDVKM come from the germline V gene. CDR3 length: 16 residues. The DNA for the CDR3 is TGTGCCAGCAGTGGGGGACAGGGGGCGAGTGGGGAGACCCAGTACTTC. Its translation: CASSGGQGASGETQYF. Together with reference TRBV28 and TRBJ2-5, the CDR3 gives the full variable domain: DVKVTQSSRYLVKRTGEKVFLECVQDMDHENMFWYRQDPGLGLRLIYFSYDVKMKEKGDIPEGYSVSREKKERFSLILESASTNQTSMYLCASSGGQGASGETQYFGPGTRLLVL.

This sequence joins TRBV12-3 or TRBV12-4 and TRBJ1-2, with a possible D match to TRBD1 (5 bases). The V end was cut by 5 bases, the J end by 3 bases, with 7 bases between. This CDR3 region has 12 residues. The chain's CDR3 is CASSQGYYGYTF. CDR3 DNA sequence: TGTGCCAGCAGTCAGGGCTACTATGGCTACACCTTC.

The CDR3 spells CASSFTEYYGYTF. CDR3 nucleotides: TGTGCCAGCAGTTTCACTGAGTACTATGGCTACACCTTC. V and J are TRBV27 and TRBJ1-2; no firm D call. Germline CDR1 reads MNHEY; CDR2 reads SMNVEV (reference sequence). V gave up 3 bases and J gave up 3 bases, with 8 bases separating them. This CDR3 contains 13 residues.

In DNA form, the CDR3 reads TGCGCCAGCAGCGCAGGAGTGTACAGCAGGTCCCTAGGGGTCTCTGGGGCCAACGTCCTGACTTTC. Translation: CASSAGVYSRSLGVSGANVLTF. The J gene is TRBJ2-6, the V gene TRBV4-1; a possible D gene is TRBD1 (5 bases). Germline V CDR1 and CDR2: MGHRA, YSYEKL. Trimming cost V 5 bases and J 0 bases, with 29 bases left between them. CDR3 length: 22 amino acids.

This chain joins TRBV5-1 and TRBJ1-1, with D possibly being TRBD1 (6 bases). The CDR3 is made up of 17 amino acids. Germline V gene data show CDR1 as SGHRS and CDR2 as YFSETQ. Between the trimmed V and J ends, which lost 6 bases and 1 base, there was a span of 22 bases. The CDR3 nucleotides are TGCGCCAGCACTGAAAGATATTCCCGGGACACGAACACTGAAGCTTTCTTT. Its translation: CASTERYSRDTNTEAFF.

The rearrangement links TRBV7-9 to TRBJ1-2; tentatively, D is TRBD1 (5 bases). The CDR3 runs 15 residues. V lost 1 base and J lost 4, with 13 bases in between. The germline V gene has CDR1 SEHNR and CDR2 FQNEAQ (reference sequence). CDR3 DNA sequence: TGTGCCAGCAGCTTAGTTAGCAGCGGGGGCTATGGCTACACCTTC. Its translation is CASSLVSSGGYGYTF.

The gene calls are TRBV6-2 or TRBV6-3 and TRBJ2-1; D gene ambiguous. CDR3 length: 15 residues. Per the germline V gene, CDR1 is MNHEY and CDR2 is SVGEGT. V dropped 2 bases and J dropped 2 bases, with 10 bases sitting between them. The CDR3 sequence: CASSYNPLAYNEQFF. CDR3 bases: TGTGCCAGCAGTTACAACCCTCTAGCCTACAATGAGCAGTTCTTC.

The rearrangement joins TRBV6-5 to TRBJ2-5; D perhaps matches TRBD2 (6 bases). Germline-derived CDR1 and CDR2 are MNHEY and SVGAGI. This CDR3 spans 15 amino acids. The V gene lost 8 bases and the J gene lost 5 bases, with 21 bases spanning the gap. CDR3 nucleotides: TGTGCCAGCTGGAGGGCAGGAGATTTCCTGGAGACCCAGTACTTC. It is translated as CASWRAGDFLETQYF.

The chain combines TRBV5-5 with TRBJ1-1; TRBD1 matches at 8 bases. Germline CDR1 reads SGHKS; CDR2 reads YYEKEE (reference sequence). CDR3 length equals 14 residues. With 2 bases clipped from V and 3 bases from J, the junction kept 3 bases outside the gene matches. The CDR3 sequence: CASSLQQGDTEAFF. In DNA, the CDR3 is TGTGCCAGCAGCTTACAACAGGGGGACACTGAAGCTTTCTTT.

This clone was found once. The chain joins TRBV25-1 to TRBJ2-7, with 10 bases matching TRBD2. The CDR3 is 15 residues long. CDR1 is MGHDK, CDR2 SYGVNS, per germline. After removal of 6 bases from V and 0 bases from J, the junction contained 5 bases not matched to a gene. In DNA form, the CDR3 reads TGTGCCAGCAGGGGAGCGGGAGGGAGCTCCTACGAGCAGTACTTC. It codes for CASRGAGGSSYEQYF.

This clone appeared once. V and J are TRBV11-1 and TRBJ2-1; 9 bases fit TRBD2. There are 16 residues in the CDR3. Germline assignment: CDR1 SGHAT and CDR2 FQDESV (reference sequence). The V gene end was trimmed by 2 bases and the J gene end by 1 base; junction bases not matched to a gene: 3. The CDR3 region has the DNA TGTGCCAGCAGCTTAACAAGCGGGAGGTCCTACAATGAGCAGTTCTTC. This translates into CASSLTSGRSYNEQFF.

This clone was detected only a few times. The rearrangement uses TRBV4-1 and TRBJ1-2; possibly TRBD1 for D (6 bases). Germline CDR1 MGHRA, CDR2 YSYEKL. The CDR3 contains 14 residues. The germline V and J ends were trimmed by 3 bases and 4 bases, with 12 bases remaining between them. The CDR3 coding sequence is TGCGCCAGCAGCCACACGCCAGGGGCCTATGGCTACACCTTC. It is translated as CASSHTPGAYGYTF.